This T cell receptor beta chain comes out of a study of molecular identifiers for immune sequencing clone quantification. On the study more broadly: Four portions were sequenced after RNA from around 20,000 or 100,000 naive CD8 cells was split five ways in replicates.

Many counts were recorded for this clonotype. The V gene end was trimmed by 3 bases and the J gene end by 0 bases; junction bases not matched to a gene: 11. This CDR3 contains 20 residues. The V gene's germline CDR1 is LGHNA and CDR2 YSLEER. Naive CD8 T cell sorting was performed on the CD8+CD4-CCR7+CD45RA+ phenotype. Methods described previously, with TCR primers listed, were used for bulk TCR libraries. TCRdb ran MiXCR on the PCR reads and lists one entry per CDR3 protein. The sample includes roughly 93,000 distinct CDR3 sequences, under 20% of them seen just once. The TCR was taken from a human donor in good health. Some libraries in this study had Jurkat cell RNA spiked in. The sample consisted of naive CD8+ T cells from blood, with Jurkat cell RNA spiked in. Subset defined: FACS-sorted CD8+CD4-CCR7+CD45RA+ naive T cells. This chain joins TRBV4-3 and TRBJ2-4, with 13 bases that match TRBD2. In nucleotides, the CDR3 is TGCGCCAGCAGCCAGATAAGTGGACTAGCGGGAGTTGGAGCCAAAAACATTCAGTACTTC. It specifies CASSQISGLAGVGAKNIQYF.